This T cell receptor (beta chain) stems from a study of CD8+CD57+ T cells in acquired aplastic anemia. Findings of the study overall: The CD8+ Simpson's diversity of patients and controls was not significantly different.

For CDR3 and TCR beta VDJ profiling, genomic DNA was the template used. In TCRdb, the reads were re-called with MiXCR into one record per CDR3 protein. The sample lists roughly 280,000 distinct CDR3 sequences, approximately 58% occurring once. Note on this clonotype: No antigen is known for it.

The CDR3 sequence is 14 residues long. The V gene's germline CDR1 is DFQATT and CDR2 SNEGSKA (reference sequence). V lost 5 bases to trimming and J lost 9 bases; unmatched junction nucleotides: 11. Sequencing was done on patients that had shown CD8+CD57+ cell expansion by flow cytometry. There were no patients without severe acquired aplastic anemia. Blood came from patients not yet given any therapy. The sample taken for sequencing was sorted CD4+, CD8+, or CD8+CD57+ T cells (not recorded which) from PBMCs. The receptor's source is a human donor with aplastic anemia. V and J are TRBV20-1 and TRBJ2-1; 9 nucleotides align to TRBD2. CDR3 in DNA: TGCAGTGCTTCAAGTGGCGGGAGGGGGGGTGAGCAGTTCTTC. The encoded protein is CSASSGGRGGEQFF.